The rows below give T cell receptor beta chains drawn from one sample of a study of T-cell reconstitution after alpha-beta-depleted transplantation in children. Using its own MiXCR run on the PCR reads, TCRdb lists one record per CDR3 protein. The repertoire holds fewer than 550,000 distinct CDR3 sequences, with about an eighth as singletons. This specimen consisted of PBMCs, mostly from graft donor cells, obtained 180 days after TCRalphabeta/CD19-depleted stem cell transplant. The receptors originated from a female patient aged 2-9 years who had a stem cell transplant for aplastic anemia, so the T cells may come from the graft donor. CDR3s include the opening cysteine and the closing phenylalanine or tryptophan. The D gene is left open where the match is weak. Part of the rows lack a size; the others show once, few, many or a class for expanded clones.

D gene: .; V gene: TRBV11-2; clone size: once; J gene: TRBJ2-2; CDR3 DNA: TGTGCCAGCAGCTTAGAAGTGTTTAAGGGAATGGCCGGGGAGCTGTTTTTT; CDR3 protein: CASSLEVFKGMAGELFF
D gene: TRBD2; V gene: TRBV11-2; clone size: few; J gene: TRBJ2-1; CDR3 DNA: TGTGCCAGCAGCTTAGAGGGTCGGGGACTAGCTTACAATGAGCAGTTCTTC; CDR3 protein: CASSLEGRGLAYNEQFF
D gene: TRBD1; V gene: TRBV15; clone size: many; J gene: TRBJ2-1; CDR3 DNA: TGTGCCACCACCCGGGACAGGGGGTACTACAATGAGCAGTTCTTC; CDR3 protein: CATTRDRGYYNEQFF
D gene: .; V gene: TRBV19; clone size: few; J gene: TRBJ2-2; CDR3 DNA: TGTGCCAGTAGTATCGTCCAGCTTGCCCATTTTCAAACGAACACCGGGGAGCTGTTTTTT; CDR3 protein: CASSIVQLAHFQTNTGELFF
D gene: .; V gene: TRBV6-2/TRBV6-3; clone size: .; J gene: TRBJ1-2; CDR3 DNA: TGTGCCAGCAGTTCCCTTTTGGACGGCCTCCGGGTTAAGTATGGCTACACCTTC; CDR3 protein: CASSSLLDGLRVKYGYTF
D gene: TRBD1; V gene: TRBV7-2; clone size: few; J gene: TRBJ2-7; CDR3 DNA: TGTGCCAGCAGTGACCTGACAGGGCGCAACGAGCAGTACTTC; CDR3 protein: CASSDLTGRNEQYF
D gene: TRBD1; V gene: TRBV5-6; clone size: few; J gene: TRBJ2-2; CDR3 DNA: TGTGCCAGCAGCCCGGACCGGGACCAGGGGGCCGGGGAGCTGTTTTTT; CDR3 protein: CASSPDRDQGAGELFF
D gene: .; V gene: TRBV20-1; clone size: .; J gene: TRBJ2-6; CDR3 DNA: TGCTGTGCTAGGGGGGGCAGCTCCTCTGGGGCCAACGTCCTGACTTTC; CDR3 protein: CCARGGSSSGANVLTF
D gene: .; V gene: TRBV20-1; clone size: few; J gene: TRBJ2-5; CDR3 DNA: TGCAGTGCCGGCGGTTGGGGGGATCCACGGACCCAGTACTTC; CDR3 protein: CSAGGWGDPRTQYF
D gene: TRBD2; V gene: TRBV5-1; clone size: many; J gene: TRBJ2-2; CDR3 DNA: TGCGCCAGCAGCTCTTTAGCGGGGCTAAACACCGGGGAGCTGTTTTTT; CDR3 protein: CASSSLAGLNTGELFF
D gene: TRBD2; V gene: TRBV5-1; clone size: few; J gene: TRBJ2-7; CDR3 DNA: TGCGCCAGCAGCTTGGGGCTAGCGGGAAATGCGCACGAGCAGTACTTC; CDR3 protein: CASSLGLAGNAHEQYF
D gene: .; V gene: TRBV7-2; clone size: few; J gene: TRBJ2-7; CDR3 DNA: TGTGCCAGCAGCTTAGTCGGGACACTTGTCAGCTACGAGCAGTACTTC; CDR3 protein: CASSLVGTLVSYEQYF
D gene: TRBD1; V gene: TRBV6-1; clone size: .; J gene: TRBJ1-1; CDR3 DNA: TGTGCCAGCAAGCGGCGGGACAGGGGCCGTGAAGCTTTCTTT; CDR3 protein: CASKRRDRGREAFF
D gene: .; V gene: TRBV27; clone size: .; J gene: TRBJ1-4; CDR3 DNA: TGTGCCAGCAGTTTACTGCCGCGGACAAATGAAAAACTGTTTTTT; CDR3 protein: CASSLLPRTNEKLFF
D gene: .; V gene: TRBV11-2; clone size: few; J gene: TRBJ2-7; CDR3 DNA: TGTGCCAGCAGCTTAGAGGGTTGGGCAGGGGTCTCCTACGAGCAGTACTTC; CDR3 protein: CASSLEGWAGVSYEQYF
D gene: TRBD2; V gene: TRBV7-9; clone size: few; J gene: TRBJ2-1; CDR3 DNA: TGTGCCAGCAGCTCCCCCGGACTAGGATGGTGGGATGAGCAGTTCTTC; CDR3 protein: CASSSPGLGWWDEQFF
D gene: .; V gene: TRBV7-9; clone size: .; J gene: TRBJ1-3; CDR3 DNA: TGTGCCAGCAGCTCCTCCCGGACGTGGGGTGATGGAAACACCATATATTTT; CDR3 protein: CASSSSRTWGDGNTIYF
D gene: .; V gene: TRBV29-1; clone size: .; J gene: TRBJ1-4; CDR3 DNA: TGCAGCGTTGAGGGGGGACCGAATGAAAAACTGTTTTTT; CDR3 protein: CSVEGGPNEKLFF
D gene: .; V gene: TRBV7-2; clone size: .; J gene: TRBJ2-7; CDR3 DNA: TGTGCCAGCACTGTGGGGGCGGGGCCCTACGAGCAGTACTTC; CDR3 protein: CASTVGAGPYEQYF
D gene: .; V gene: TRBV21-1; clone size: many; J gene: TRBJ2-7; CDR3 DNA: TGTGCCAGCAGCTCGGGAGCAGGGAACTACGAGCAGTACTTC; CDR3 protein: CASSSGAGNYEQYF
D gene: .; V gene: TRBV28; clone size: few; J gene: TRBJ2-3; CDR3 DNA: TGTGCCAGCAGTTTTCCCCTCGGGGTCGTGGTAGATACGCAGTATTTT; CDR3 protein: CASSFPLGVVVDTQYF
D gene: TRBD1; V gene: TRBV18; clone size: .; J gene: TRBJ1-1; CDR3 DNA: TGTGCCAGCTCACGACTCGACAGGGTACGGAACACTGAAGCTTTCTTT; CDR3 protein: CASSRLDRVRNTEAFF
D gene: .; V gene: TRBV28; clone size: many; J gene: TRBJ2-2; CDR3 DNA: TGTGCCAGCAGTTCAGGAACGAACACCGGGGAGCTGTTTTTT; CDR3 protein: CASSSGTNTGELFF
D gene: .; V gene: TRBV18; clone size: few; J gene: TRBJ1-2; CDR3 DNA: TGTGCCAGCTCGCAGACCCGGGACGGGATATATGGCTACACCTTC; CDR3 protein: CASSQTRDGIYGYTF
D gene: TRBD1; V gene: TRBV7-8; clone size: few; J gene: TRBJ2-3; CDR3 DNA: TGTGCCAGCAGCTCTTCCCGACAGGGAACGCAGTATTTT; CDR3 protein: CASSSSRQGTQYF
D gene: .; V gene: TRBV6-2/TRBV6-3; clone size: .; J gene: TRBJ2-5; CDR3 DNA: TGTGCCAGCCCGAGACGGCAAGAGACCCAGTACTTC; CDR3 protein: CASPRRQETQYF
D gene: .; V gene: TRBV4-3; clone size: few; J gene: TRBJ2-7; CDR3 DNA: TGCGCCAGCAGCCAGCGCAGGGGGGGGTCCTACGAGCAGTACTTC; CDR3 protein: CASSQRRGGSYEQYF
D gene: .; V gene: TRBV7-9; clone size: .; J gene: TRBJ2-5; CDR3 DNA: TGTGCCAGCAGCGGATGGCCCGGGACCCCCGGTCCGGAGACCCAGTACTTC; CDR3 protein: CASSGWPGTPGPETQYF
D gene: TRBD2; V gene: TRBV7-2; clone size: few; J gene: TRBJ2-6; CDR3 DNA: TGTGCCAGCAGCTCGACTAGCGGGAGAACCGGGGCCAACGTCCTGACTTTC; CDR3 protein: CASSSTSGRTGANVLTF
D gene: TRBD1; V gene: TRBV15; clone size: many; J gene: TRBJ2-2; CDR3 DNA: TGTGCCACCAGCAGTACACTTAGACAGGGAAGCACCGGGGAGCTGTTTTTT; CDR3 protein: CATSSTLRQGSTGELFF
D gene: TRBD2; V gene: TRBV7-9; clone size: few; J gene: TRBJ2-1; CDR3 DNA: TGTGCCAGCACCCTTATGGTAGCGGGATACAATGAGCAGTTCTTC; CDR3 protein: CASTLMVAGYNEQFF
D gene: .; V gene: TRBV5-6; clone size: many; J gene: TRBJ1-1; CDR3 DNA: TGTGCCAGCAGCTTAGAAGACACTGAAGCTTTCTTT; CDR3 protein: CASSLEDTEAFF
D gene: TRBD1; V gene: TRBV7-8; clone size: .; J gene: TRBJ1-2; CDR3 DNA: TGTGCCAGCAGCTTACGGGACAGCAACTTCTCTAACTATGGCTACACCTTC; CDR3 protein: CASSLRDSNFSNYGYTF
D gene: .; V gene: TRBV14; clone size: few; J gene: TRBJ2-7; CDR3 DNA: TGTGCCAGCAGCCAAGCCACAGGAAGCTCCTACGAGCAGTACTTC; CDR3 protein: CASSQATGSSYEQYF
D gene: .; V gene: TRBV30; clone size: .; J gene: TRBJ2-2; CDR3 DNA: TGTGCCTGGAGTCCGTTCGGGGAGCTGTTTTTT; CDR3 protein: CAWSPFGELFF
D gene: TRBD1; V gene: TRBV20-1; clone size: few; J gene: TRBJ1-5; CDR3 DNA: TGCAGTGCCATCCCGGGACAGGGCAATCAGCCCCAGCATTTT; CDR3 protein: CSAIPGQGNQPQHF
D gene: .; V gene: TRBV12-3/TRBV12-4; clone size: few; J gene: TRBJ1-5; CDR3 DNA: TGTGCCAGCAGTTTACTTGGGCCGGGAGGGGGTACGCAGCCCCAGCATTTT; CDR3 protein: CASSLLGPGGGTQPQHF